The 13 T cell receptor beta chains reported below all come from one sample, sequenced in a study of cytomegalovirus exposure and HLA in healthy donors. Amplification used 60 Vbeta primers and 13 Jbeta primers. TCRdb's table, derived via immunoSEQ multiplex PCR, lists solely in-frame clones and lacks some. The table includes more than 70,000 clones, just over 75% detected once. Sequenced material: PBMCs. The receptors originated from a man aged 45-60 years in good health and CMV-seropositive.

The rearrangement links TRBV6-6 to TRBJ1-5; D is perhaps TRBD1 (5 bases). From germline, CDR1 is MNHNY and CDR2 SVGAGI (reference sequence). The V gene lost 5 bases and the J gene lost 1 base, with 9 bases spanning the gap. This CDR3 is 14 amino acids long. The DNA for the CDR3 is TGTGCCAGCAGTAGGAGGGGAAGCAATCAGCCCCAGCATTTT. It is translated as CASSRRGSNQPQHF.

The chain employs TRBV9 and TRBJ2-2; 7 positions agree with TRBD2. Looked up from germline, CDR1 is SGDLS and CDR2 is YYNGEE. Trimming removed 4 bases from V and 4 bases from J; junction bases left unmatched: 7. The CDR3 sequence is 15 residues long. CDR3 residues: CASSPVGGVTGELFF. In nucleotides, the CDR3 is TGTGCCAGCAGCCCCGTGGGGGGGGTCACCGGGGAGCTGTTTTTT.

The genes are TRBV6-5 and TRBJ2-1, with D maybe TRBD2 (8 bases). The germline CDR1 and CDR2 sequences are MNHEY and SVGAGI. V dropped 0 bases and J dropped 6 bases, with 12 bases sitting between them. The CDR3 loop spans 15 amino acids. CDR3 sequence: CASSYSTGTSNEQFF. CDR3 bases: TGTGCCAGCAGTTACTCGACAGGGACTAGCAATGAGCAGTTCTTC.

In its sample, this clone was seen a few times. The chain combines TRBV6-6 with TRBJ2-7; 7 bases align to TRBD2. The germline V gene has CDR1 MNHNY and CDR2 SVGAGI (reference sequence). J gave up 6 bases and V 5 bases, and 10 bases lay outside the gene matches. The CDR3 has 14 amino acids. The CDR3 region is CASSLQAGPVEQYF. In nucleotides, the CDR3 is TGTGCCAGCAGTCTTCAAGCGGGACCGGTCGAGCAGTACTTC.

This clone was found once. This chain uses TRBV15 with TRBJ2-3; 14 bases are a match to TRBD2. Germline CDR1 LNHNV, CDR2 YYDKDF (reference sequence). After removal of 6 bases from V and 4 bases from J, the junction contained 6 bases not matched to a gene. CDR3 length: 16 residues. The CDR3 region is CATRKGTSGRADTQYF. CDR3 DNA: TGTGCCACCAGAAAAGGGACTAGCGGGAGAGCAGATACGCAGTATTTT.

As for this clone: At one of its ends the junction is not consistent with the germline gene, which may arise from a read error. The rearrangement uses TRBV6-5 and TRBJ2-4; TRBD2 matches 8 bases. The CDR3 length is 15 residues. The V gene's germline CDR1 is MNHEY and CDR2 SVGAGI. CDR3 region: CASRPGTRTKNSQYF. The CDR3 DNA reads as TGTGCCAGCAGGCCCGGGACTAGGACCAAAAACAGTCAGTACTTC.

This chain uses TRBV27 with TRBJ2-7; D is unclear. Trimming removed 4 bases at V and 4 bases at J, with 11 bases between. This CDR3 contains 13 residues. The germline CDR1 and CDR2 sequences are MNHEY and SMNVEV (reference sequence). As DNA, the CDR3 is TGTGCCAGCAGTTCCCTAAATTCATACGAGCAGTACTTC. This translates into CASSSLNSYEQYF.

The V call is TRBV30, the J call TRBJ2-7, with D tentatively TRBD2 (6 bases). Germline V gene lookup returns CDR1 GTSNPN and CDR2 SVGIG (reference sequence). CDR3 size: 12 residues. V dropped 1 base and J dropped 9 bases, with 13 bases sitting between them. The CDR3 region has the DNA TGTGCCTGGAGTGAACTGGGGGGAGCGCAGTACTTC. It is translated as CAWSELGGAQYF.

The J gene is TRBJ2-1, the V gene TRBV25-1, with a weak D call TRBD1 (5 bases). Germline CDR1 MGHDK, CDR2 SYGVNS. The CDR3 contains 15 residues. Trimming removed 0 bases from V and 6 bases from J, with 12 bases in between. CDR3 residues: CASSEYRDQGNEQFF. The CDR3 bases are TGTGCCAGCAGTGAATACAGGGATCAGGGCAATGAGCAGTTCTTC.

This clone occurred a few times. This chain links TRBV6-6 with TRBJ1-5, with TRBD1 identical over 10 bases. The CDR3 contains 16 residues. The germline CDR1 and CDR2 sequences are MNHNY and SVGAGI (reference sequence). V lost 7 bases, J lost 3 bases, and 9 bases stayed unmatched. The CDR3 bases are TGTGCCAGCAACTCACAGGGGACAGGGGACAATCAGCCCCAGCATTTT. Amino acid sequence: CASNSQGTGDNQPQHF.

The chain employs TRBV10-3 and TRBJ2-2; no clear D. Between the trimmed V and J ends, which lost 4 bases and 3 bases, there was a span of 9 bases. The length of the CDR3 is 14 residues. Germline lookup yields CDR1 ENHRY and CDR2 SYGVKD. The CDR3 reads CAISGNRDTGELFF. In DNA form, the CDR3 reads TGTGCCATCAGTGGGAACAGAGACACCGGGGAGCTGTTTTTT.

CDR3 nucleotide sequence: TGTGCCAGCAGCTTACCAGGGGGAAGGTTTTCCGGGGCCAACGTCCTGACTTTC. It encodes CASSLPGGRFSGANVLTF. The genes are TRBV13 and TRBJ2-6; 7 nucleotides agree with TRBD1. V shed 2 bases and J 4 bases; nucleotides not matched to a gene: 11. The germline V gene has CDR1 PRHDT and CDR2 FYEKMQ (reference sequence). CDR3 length equals 18 residues.

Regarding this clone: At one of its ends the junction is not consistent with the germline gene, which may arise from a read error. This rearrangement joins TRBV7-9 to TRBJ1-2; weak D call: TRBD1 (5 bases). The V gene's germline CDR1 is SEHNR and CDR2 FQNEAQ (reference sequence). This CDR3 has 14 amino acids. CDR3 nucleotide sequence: TGTTCCAGCAGCTTAGAAGCAGGGCAAGGTGGCTACACCTTC. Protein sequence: CSSSLEAGQGGYTF.